This TCR beta chain was obtained from a study of regulatory T cells in long-lasting Graves disease. The time point here: newly diagnosed GD, antithyroid drugs for less than 3 months. Isolated PBMC RNA provided the starting material for the TCR library. Investigators report Graves' disease was diagnosed under American Thyroid Association guidelines. CDR1 and CDR2 from the germline V gene are SGHRS and YFSETQ. This CDR3 is 17 amino acids long. V lost 4 bases and J 0 bases, leaving 14 bases between the germline ends. Arm-PCR with iRepertoire HTBI primers amplified the CDR3 regions for these TCR beta libraries. TCRdb re-called the multiplex PCR reads through MiXCR, storing one row per CDR3 protein. The table shows roughly 610,000 distinct CDR3 sequences, with about 16% occurring only once. Another study also made use of these data, one on T cells in Graves' hyperthyroidism and ophthalmopathy. In that study: HTBI primers were employed in a first-round RT-PCR of the TCR CDR3.

The starting material was peripheral blood mononuclear cells (PBMCs), obtained at new diagnosis, from a patient treated with antithyroid drugs. The V gene is TRBV5-1, the J gene TRBJ2-6; the D gene could be TRBD1 or TRBD2 (5 bases each). The TCR was taken from a man aged 18-30 years with Graves disease. CDR3 nucleotide sequence: TGCGCCAGCAGCCCGATCGGGGCCAGCTCTGGGGCCAACGTCCTGACTTTC. Protein sequence: CASSPIGASSGANVLTF.